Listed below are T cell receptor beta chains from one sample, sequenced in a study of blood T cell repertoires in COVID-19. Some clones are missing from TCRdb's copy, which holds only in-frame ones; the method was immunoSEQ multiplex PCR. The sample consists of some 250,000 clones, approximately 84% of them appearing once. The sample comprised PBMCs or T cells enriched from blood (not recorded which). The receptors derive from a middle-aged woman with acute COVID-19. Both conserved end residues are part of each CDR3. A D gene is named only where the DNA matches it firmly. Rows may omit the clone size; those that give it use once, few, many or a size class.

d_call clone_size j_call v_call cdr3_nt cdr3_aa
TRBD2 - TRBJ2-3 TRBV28 TGTGCCAGCAGTCCCCGGAGCGGGAGAGATACGCAGTATTTT CASSPRSGRDTQYF
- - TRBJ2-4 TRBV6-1 TGTGCCAGCAGTGAGTATGGGGACACCATCGGCATTCAGTACTTC CASSEYGDTIGIQYF
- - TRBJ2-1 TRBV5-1 TGCGCCAGCAGCTTGCTTGGCGGTGAGAGCTCCTACAATGAGCAGTTCTTC CASSLLGGESSYNEQFF
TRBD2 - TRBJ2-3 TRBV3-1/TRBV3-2 TGTGCCAGCAGCCGGACTAGCGGGAGCACAGATACGCAGTATTTT CASSRTSGSTDTQYF
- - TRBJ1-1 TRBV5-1 TGCGCCAGCAGCTTAGGGCGGGCGAACACTGAAGCTTTCTTT CASSLGRANTEAFF
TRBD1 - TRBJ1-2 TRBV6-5 TGTGCCAGCAGAGCACCGGGACAGCAATATGGCTACACCTTC CASRAPGQQYGYTF
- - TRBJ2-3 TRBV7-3 TGTGCCAGCAGCTTAACTGGTCTAGCGCTTAGCACAGATACGCAGTATTTT CASSLTGLALSTDTQYF
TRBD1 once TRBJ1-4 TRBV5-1 TGCGCCAGCAGCTTGACAGGGGAGAATGAAAAACTGTTTTTT CASSLTGENEKLFF
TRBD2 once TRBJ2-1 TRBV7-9 TGTGCCAGCAGCTTAGGACGGGAGGCCCAGTTCTTC CASSLGREAQFF
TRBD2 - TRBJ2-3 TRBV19 TGTGCCAGTAGTCCCCGGCTAGCGGGGAACACAGATACGCAGTATTTT CASSPRLAGNTDTQYF
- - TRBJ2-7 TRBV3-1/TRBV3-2 TGTGCCAGCAGCCAGTGGCCGCACTACGAGCAGTACTTC CASSQWPHYEQYF
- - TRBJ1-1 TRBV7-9 TGTGCCAGCACAGACAGTGAAGCTTTCTTT CASTDSEAFF
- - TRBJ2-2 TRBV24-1 TGTGCCACCAGTGATTTCAGAGGGTATGCCGGGGAGCTGTTTTTT CATSDFRGYAGELFF
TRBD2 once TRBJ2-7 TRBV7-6 TGTGCCAGCAGCTTAAACGGGGGGGAGTTCGAGCAGTACTTC CASSLNGGEFEQYF
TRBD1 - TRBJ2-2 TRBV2 TGTGCCAGCAGAGACCCGACAGGGGGGACCGGGGAGCTGTTTTTT CASRDPTGGTGELFF
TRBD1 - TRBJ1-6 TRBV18 TGTGCCAGCTCACCCGGGACAGGGAATTCACCCCTCCACTTT CASSPGTGNSPLHF
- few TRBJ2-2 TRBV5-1 TGCGCCAGCAGCTTGCGGGATAGCCGGTCCGGGGAGCTGTTTTTT CASSLRDSRSGELFF
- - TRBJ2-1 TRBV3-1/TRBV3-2 TGTGCCAGCAGCCACAGGGTAGGTGAGCAGTTCTTC CASSHRVGEQFF
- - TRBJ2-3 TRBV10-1 TGCGCCAGCAGCGGGAGCACAGATACGCAGTATTTT CASSGSTDTQYF
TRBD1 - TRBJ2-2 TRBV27 TGTGCCACACACCCCGGGACAGGTCTAACCGGGGAGCTGTTTTTT CATHPGTGLTGELFF
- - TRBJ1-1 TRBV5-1 TGCGCCAGCAGCGGGGACTTGAACACTGAAGCTTTCTTT CASSGDLNTEAFF
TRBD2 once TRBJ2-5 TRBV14 TGTGCCAGCAGCCAAGATATTGGCGGGAGTCTAGAGACCCAGTACTTC CASSQDIGGSLETQYF
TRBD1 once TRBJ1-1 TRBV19 TGTGCCAGTAGTCCGCGGACAGGCCTGACTGCTTTCTTT CASSPRTGLTAFF
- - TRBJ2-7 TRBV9 TGTGCCAGCAGCGTAGCGGGGATGAGCTCCTACGAGCAGTACTTC CASSVAGMSSYEQYF
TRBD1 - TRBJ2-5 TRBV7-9 TGTGCCAGCAGCTTTCCCACAGGGGGGCACCAAGAGACCCAGTACTTC CASSFPTGGHQETQYF
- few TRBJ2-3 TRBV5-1 TGCGCCAGCACGGCTGGGGCCGCAGATACGCAGTATTTT CASTAGAADTQYF
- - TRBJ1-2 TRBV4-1 TGCGCCAGCAGCCAAGTGGCAGGGAAGGAATATGGCTACACCTTC CASSQVAGKEYGYTF
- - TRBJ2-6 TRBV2 TGTGCCAGCAGTGTTGAGGCTGGGGCCAACGTCCTGACTTTC CASSVEAGANVLTF
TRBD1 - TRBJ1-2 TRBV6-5 TGTGCCAGCAGTTACAGGGGGCTTTTAGGCTACACCTTC CASSYRGLLGYTF
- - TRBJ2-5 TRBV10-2 TGCGCCAGCAGTGAGACGGGAGAAGGGAAGACCCAGTACTTC CASSETGEGKTQYF
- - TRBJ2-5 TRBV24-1 TGTGCCACCTCCCAGATCGGGGAGGAGACCCAGTACTTC CATSQIGEETQYF
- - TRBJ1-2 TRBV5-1 TGCGCCAGCAGCTTGGATCCGGGGAACTATGGCTACACCTTC CASSLDPGNYGYTF
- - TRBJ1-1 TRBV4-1 TGCGCCAGCAGCCAAATCTTCGGGGGCACTGAAGCTTTCTTT CASSQIFGGTEAFF
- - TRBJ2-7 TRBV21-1 TGTGCCAGCACTTCACAGGGGGCCACCTACGAGCAGTACTTC CASTSQGATYEQYF
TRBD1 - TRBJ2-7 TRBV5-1 TGCGCCAGCAGCTTGGGGGCGACAGGGGGCTACGAGCAGTACTTC CASSLGATGGYEQYF
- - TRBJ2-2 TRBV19 TGTGCCAGTAGTATTTTCTTAGGGGATATGATGTCCGGGGAGCTGTTTTTT CASSIFLGDMMSGELFF
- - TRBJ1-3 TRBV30 TGTGCCTGGAGTACGAGCTCTGGAAACACCATATATTTT CAWSTSSGNTIYF
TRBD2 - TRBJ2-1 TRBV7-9 TGTGCCAGCAGTCGCGGGAGTCAGAATGAGCAGTTCTTC CASSRGSQNEQFF
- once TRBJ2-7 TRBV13 TGTGCCAGCAGCTTTCCTGGGAGCTCCTACGAGCAGTACTTC CASSFPGSSYEQYF
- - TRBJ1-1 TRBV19 TGTGCCAGTACCCGCGGGGTAGTGAACACTGAAGCTTTCTTT CASTRGVVNTEAFF
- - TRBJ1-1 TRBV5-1 TGCGCCAGCAGCTCTCAGGGGACCACTGAAGCTTTCTTT CASSSQGTTEAFF
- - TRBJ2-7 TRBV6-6 TGTGCCAGCAGGATACAGGACTACGAGCAGTACTTC CASRIQDYEQYF
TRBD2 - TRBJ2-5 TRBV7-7 TGTGCTAGCGGGAAGTTAGGAGGAAAAGAGACCCAGTACTTC CASGKLGGKETQYF
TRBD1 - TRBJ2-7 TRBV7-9 TGTGCCAGCAGCTTACAGGGGGTCGACGAGCAGTACTTC CASSLQGVDEQYF
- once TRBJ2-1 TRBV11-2 TGTGCCAGCAGTCAGGGGGCGGGAGTCAGATTCAATGAGCAGTTCTTC CASSQGAGVRFNEQFF
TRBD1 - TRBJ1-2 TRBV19 TGTGCCAGTAGTCCAGGGGGAGGTTATGGCTACACCTTC CASSPGGGYGYTF
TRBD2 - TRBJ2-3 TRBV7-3 TGTGCCAGCAGCGATCTAGCGGGACCCACAGATACGCAGTATTTT CASSDLAGPTDTQYF
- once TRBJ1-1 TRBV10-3 TGTGCCATCAGTGAGAGGGGGAACACTGAAGCTTTCTTT CAISERGNTEAFF
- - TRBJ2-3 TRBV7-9 TGTGCCAGCGGCTCGGGAGATACGCAGTATTTT CASGSGDTQYF
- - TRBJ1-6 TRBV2 TGTGCCAGCAGTGCCCACAGGGATGATTCACCCCTCCACTTT CASSAHRDDSPLHF